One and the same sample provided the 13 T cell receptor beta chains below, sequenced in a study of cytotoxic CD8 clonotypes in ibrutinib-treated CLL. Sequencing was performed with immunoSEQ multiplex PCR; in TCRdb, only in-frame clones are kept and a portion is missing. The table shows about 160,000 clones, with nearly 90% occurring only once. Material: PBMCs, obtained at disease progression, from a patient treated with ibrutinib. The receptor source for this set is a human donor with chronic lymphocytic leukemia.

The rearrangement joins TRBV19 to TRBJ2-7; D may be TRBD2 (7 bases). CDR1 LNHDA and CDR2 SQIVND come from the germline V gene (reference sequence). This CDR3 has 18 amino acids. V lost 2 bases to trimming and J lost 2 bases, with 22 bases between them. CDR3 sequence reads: CASSIILGGGPRPYEQYF. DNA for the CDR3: TGTGCCAGTAGTATAATTCTAGGGGGGGGTCCACGTCCCTACGAGCAGTACTTC. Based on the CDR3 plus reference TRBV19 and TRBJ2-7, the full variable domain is DGGITQSPKYLFRKEGQNVTLSCEQNLNHDAMYWYRQDPGQGLRLIYYSQIVNDFQKGDIAEGYSVSREKKESFPLTVTSAQKNPTAFYLCASSIILGGGPRPYEQYFGPGTRLTVT.

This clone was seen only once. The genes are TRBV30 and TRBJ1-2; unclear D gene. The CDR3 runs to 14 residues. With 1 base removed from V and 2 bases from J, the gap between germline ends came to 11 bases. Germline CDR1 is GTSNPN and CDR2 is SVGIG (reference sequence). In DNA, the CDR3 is TGTGCCTGGAGTGGGCAGGCCCTCAACTATGGCTACACCTTC. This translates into CAWSGQALNYGYTF.

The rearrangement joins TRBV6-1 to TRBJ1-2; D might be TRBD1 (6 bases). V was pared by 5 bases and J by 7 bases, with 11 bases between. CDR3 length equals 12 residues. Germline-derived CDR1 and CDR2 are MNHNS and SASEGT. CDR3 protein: CASSPHRAGYTF. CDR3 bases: TGTGCCAGCAGTCCCCACAGGGCTGGCTACACCTTC.

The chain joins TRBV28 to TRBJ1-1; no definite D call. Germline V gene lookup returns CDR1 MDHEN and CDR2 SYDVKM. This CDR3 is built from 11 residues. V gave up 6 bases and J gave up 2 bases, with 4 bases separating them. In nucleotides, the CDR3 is TGTGCCAGCAGGTTAAACACTGAAGCTTTCTTT. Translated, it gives CASRLNTEAFF.

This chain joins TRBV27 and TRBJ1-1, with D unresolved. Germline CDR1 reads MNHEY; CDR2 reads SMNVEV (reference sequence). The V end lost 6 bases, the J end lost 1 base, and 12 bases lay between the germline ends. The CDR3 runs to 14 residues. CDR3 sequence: CASRGLSRNTEAFF. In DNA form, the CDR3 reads TGTGCCAGCAGGGGATTGTCTAGGAACACTGAAGCTTTCTTT.

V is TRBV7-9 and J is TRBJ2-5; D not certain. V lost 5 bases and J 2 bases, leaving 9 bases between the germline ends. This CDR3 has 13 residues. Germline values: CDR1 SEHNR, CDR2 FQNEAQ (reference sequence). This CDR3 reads CASSPTEQETQYF. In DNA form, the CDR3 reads TGTGCCAGCAGCCCGACGGAGCAAGAGACCCAGTACTTC.

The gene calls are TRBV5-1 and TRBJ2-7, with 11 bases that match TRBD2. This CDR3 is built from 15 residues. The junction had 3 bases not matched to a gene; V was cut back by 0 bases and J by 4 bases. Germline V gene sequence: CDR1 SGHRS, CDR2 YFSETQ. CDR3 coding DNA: TGCGCCAGCAGCTTGGCCGGGACTAGCGGATACGAGCAGTACTTC. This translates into CASSLAGTSGYEQYF.

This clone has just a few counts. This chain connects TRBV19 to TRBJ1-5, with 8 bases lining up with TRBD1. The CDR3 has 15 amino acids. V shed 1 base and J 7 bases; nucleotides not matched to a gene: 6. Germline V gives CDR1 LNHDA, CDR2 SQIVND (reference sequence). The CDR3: CASSIGSQGAQPQHF. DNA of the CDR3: TGTGCCAGTAGTATAGGCTCGCAGGGGGCACAGCCCCAGCATTTT.

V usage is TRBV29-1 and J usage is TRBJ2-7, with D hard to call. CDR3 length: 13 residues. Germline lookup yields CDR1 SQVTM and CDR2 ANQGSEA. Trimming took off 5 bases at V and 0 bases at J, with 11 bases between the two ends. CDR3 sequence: CSVIGISSYEQYF. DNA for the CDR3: TGCAGCGTTATAGGTATTAGCTCCTACGAGCAGTACTTC.

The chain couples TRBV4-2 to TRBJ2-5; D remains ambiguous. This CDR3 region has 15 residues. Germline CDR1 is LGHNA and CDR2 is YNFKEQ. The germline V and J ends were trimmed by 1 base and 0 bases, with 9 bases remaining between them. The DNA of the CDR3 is TGTGCCAGCAGCCAAGGGTACGACAACCAAGAGACCCAGTACTTC. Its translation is CASSQGYDNQETQYF.

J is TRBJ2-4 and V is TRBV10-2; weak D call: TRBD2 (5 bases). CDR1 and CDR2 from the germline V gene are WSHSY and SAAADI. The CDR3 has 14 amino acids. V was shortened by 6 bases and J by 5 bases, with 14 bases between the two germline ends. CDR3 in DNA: TGCGCCAGCAGCGAGAGCGGCCACGAAAACATTCAGTACTTC. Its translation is CASSESGHENIQYF.

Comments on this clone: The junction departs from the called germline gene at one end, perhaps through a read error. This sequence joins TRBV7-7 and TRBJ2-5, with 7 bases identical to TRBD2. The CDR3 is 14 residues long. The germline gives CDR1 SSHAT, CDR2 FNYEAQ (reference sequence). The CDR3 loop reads CASSPGGVRETQYF. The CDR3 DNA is TGTGCTAGCAGCCCTGGGGGGGTAAGAGAGACCCAGTACTTC.

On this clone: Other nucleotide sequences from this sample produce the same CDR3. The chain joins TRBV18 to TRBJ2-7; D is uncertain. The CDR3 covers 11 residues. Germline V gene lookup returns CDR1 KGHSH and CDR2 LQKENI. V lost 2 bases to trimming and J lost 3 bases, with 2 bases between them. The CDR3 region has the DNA TGTGCCAGCTCACCAGGCTACGAGCAGTACTTC. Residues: CASSPGYEQYF.